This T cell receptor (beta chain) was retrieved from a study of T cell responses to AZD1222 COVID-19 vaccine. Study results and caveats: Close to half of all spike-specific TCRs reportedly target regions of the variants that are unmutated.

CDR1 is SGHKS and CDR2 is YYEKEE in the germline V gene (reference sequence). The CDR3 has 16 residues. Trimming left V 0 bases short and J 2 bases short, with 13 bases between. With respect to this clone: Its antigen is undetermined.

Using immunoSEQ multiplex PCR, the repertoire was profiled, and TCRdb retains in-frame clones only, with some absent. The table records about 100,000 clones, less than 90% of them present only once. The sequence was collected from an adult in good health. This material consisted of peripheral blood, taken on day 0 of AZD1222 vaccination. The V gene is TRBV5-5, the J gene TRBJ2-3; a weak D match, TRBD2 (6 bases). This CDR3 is CASSLAARGATDTQYF. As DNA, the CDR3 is TGTGCCAGCAGCTTGGCCGCGCGGGGTGCCACAGATACGCAGTATTTT. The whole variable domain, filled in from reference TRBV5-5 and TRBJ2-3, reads DAGVTQSPTHLIKTRGQQVTLRCSPISGHKSVSWYQQVLGQGPQFIFQYYEKEERGRGNFPDRFSARQFPNYSSELNVNALLLGDSALYLCASSLAARGATDTQYFGPGTRLTVL.